One sample yielded the 11 T cell receptor beta chains listed below, sequenced in a study of graft-versus-host responses after intestinal transplantation. These TCRs are of unknown antigen specificity. This table comes from immunoSEQ multiplex PCR, and its TCRdb copy is limited to in-frame clones, with some not included. The repertoire holds fewer than 90,000 clones, less than 95% seen once, with roughly 0.18% in the top ten. The sample was unstimulated CD4+ T cells sorted from spleen or lymph node cells, taken before transplant. Every receptor here comes from a human donor who was the organ donor for an intestinal transplant.

This rearrangement joins TRBV5-1 to TRBJ2-1; 10 bases fit TRBD1. This CDR3 is 16 amino acids long. Per the germline V gene, CDR1 is SGHRS and CDR2 is YFSETQ. With 4 bases clipped from V and 4 bases from J, the junction kept 8 bases outside the gene matches. The CDR3 nucleotides read TGCGCCAGCAGCCCGGACAGGGGGTCGTGGTACAATGAGCAGTTCTTC. It yields the protein CASSPDRGSWYNEQFF.

V usage is TRBV28 and J usage is TRBJ2-4, with D possibly TRBD1 on 7 matching bases. The germline V and J ends were trimmed by 6 bases and 3 bases, with 12 bases remaining between them. The CDR3 is made up of 14 amino acids. The germline gives CDR1 MDHEN, CDR2 SYDVKM. The CDR3 loop is CASRRRGDKNIQYF. DNA of the CDR3: TGTGCCAGCAGGCGCAGGGGGGACAAAAACATTCAGTACTTC.

The J gene is TRBJ2-3, the V gene TRBV5-1; D not resolved. Germline CDR1 SGHRS, CDR2 YFSETQ. The CDR3 runs to 14 residues. Trimming left V 4 bases short and J 2 bases short, with 11 bases between. CDR3 in amino acids: CASSLRAVTDTQYF. The DNA of the CDR3 is TGCGCCAGCAGCCTCCGGGCCGTCACAGATACGCAGTATTTT.

The V call is TRBV19, the J call TRBJ2-5; weak D call: TRBD1 (6 bases). CDR3 length: 14 residues. The germline V and J ends were trimmed by 6 bases and 4 bases, with 15 bases remaining between them. Per the germline V gene, CDR1 is LNHDA and CDR2 is SQIVND (reference sequence). DNA of the CDR3: TGTGCCAGTAGGCACTTGCAACAGGGAGAGACCCAGTACTTC. Its protein is CASRHLQQGETQYF.

The rearrangement links TRBV6-6 to TRBJ2-1, with D hard to call. The V end lost 2 bases, the J end lost 12 bases, and 14 bases lay between the germline ends. Germline values: CDR1 MNHNY, CDR2 SVGAGI (reference sequence). This CDR3 spans 13 amino acids. The CDR3 spells CASSYASEKGQFF. The CDR3 DNA sequence: TGTGCCAGCAGTTACGCGAGTGAAAAGGGGCAGTTCTTC.

This chain joins TRBV18 and TRBJ2-3; tentative D call: TRBD1 (5 bases). The CDR3 contains 15 residues. Germline-derived CDR1 and CDR2 are KGHSH and LQKENI. The V and J ends lost 2 bases and 4 bases respectively, with 13 bases between them. CDR3 region: CASSPFQGSADTQYF. The CDR3 DNA is TGTGCCAGCTCACCATTCCAGGGCTCAGCAGATACGCAGTATTTT. The full variable domain, with the rest looked up from reference TRBV18 and TRBJ2-3, is NAGVMQNPRHLVRRRGQEARLRCSPMKGHSHVYWYRQLPEEGLKFMVYLQKENIIDESGMPKERFSAEFPKEGPSILRIQQVVRGDSAAYFCASSPFQGSADTQYFGPGTRLTVL.

The chain joins TRBV5-1 to TRBJ2-7, with D uncertain. This CDR3 spans 13 amino acids. Trimming took 0 bases from V and 0 from J, leaving 4 bases between them. The V gene's germline CDR1 is SGHRS and CDR2 YFSETQ. The CDR3, as DNA: TGCGCCAGCAGCTTGGGGTTCTCCTACGAGCAGTACTTC. This translates into CASSLGFSYEQYF.

J is TRBJ1-1 and V is TRBV9; D is unresolved. CDR1 is SGDLS and CDR2 is YYNGEE in the germline V gene. CDR3 length equals 14 residues. V gave up 2 bases and J gave up 0 bases, with 8 bases separating them. DNA of the CDR3: TGTGCCAGCAGCGTTTCAGATATGAACACTGAAGCTTTCTTT. Its translation is CASSVSDMNTEAFF.

The V and J genes are TRBV19 and TRBJ2-7; D unclear. V was clipped by 1 base and J by 6 bases, with 4 bases between them. CDR1 and CDR2 from the germline V gene are LNHDA and SQIVND (reference sequence). This CDR3 comprises 11 residues. CDR3 nucleotide sequence: TGTGCCAGTAGTATAGGGGGCGAGCAGTACTTC. This gives the protein CASSIGGEQYF.

The rearrangement links TRBV27 to TRBJ2-5; D remains ambiguous. V was clipped by 4 bases and J by 4 bases, with 4 bases between them. CDR3 size: 11 residues. Germline-derived CDR1 and CDR2 are MNHEY and SMNVEV (reference sequence). The DNA of the CDR3 is TGTGCCAGCAGTTCCCGAGAGACCCAGTACTTC. It is translated as CASSSRETQYF.

J is TRBJ2-7 and V is TRBV5-1; 9 bases fit TRBD2. V trimming: 1 base; J trimming: 3 bases; junction bases outside the gene matches: 5. CDR1 and CDR2 (germline): SGHRS, YFSETQ. The CDR3 has 15 amino acids. DNA of the CDR3: TGCGCCAGCAGCTTGACCCGCGGGGGGGACTACGAGCAGTACTTC. It encodes CASSLTRGGDYEQYF.